What follows are 25 T cell receptor beta chains derived from one specimen sequenced in a study of blood T cell repertoires in COVID-19 (dated by TCRdb to the early 2020s). Library creation used the immunoSEQ multiplex PCR assay. This immuneACCESS table, as held by TCRdb, lists in-frame sequences with V and J called but not all clones. Of the missing ones, under half trace to an unresolved V gene in checked studies; the others have no known cause. This sample lists 250,000 or so clones; approximately 83% were detected once. The ten largest clones capture approximately 3.6% of the sample. The sample was PBMCs or T cells enriched from blood (not recorded which). Source of these receptors: a man aged 50 to 60 who had recovered from COVID-19.

The chain employs TRBV4-1 and TRBJ2-7, with 10 nucleotides matching TRBD1. This CDR3 region has 16 residues. V trimming: 0 bases; J trimming: 7 bases; junction bases outside the gene matches: 9. Germline V gives CDR1 MGHRA, CDR2 YSYEKL. This CDR3 reads CASSQDWGQGIREQYF. The DNA for the CDR3 is TGCGCCAGCAGCCAAGATTGGGGACAGGGGATTAGGGAGCAGTACTTC.

The chain recombines TRBV27 with TRBJ1-2; a weak D match, TRBD1 (6 bases). Trimming removed 6 bases at V and 4 bases at J, with 15 bases between. Germline lookup yields CDR1 MNHEY and CDR2 SMNVEV (reference sequence). The CDR3 totals 14 residues. Written as DNA, the CDR3 is TGTGCCAGCAGACCGACAGGAAAAGGCTATGGCTACACCTTC. Translated, it gives CASRPTGKGYGYTF.

The chain couples TRBV19 to TRBJ1-2; D is undetermined. Trimming pared 3 bases from V and 1 base from J, leaving 9 bases between. The germline V gene encodes CDR1 LNHDA and CDR2 SQIVND (reference sequence). The CDR3 contains 14 residues. Written as DNA, the CDR3 is TGTGCCAGTAGTATGAGACTGATTAACTATGGCTACACCTTC. It codes for CASSMRLINYGYTF.

This sequence joins TRBV11-3 and TRBJ2-6; D gene uncertain. CDR1 SGHNT and CDR2 YENEEA come from the germline V gene. There are 16 residues in the CDR3. The V end lost 1 base, the J end lost 1 base, and 8 bases lay between the germline ends. Here the CDR3 DNA reads TGTGCCAGCAGCTTAGTTTTGCAGTCTGGGGCCAACGTCCTGACTTTC. This codes for CASSLVLQSGANVLTF.

The chain employs TRBV24-1 and TRBJ1-2, with TRBD1 matching over 11 bases. The CDR3 sequence is 15 residues long. Per the germline V gene, CDR1 is KGHDR and CDR2 is SFDVKD. J was trimmed by 4 bases and V by 2 bases; bases with no gene match: 2. CDR3 residues: CATSDSGTGGYGYTF. The CDR3 DNA reads as TGTGCCACCAGTGATTCCGGGACAGGGGGCTATGGCTACACCTTC.

This clone was counted a few times. This chain connects TRBV4-1 to TRBJ1-1; possible D gene TRBD1, 6 bases. CDR1 MGHRA and CDR2 YSYEKL come from the germline V gene. This CDR3 contains 14 residues. V lost 4 bases, J lost 3 bases, and 12 bases lay in between. The CDR3 here is CASSPKRGYTEAFF. CDR3 sequence (DNA): TGCGCCAGCAGCCCGAAAAGGGGGTACACTGAAGCTTTCTTT.

The chain employs TRBV27 and TRBJ2-7, with 8 bases lining up with TRBD1. Germline loops: CDR1 MNHEY, CDR2 SMNVEV (reference sequence). This CDR3 contains 14 residues. The junction had 7 bases not matched to a gene; V was cut back by 5 bases and J by 4 bases. The CDR3 loop is CASSRGQGGYEQYF. CDR3 nucleotide sequence: TGTGCCAGCAGTAGAGGACAGGGCGGGTACGAGCAGTACTTC.

The V and J genes are TRBV24-1 and TRBJ2-5; 10 nucleotides match TRBD1. Germline values: CDR1 KGHDR, CDR2 SFDVKD. The J segment lost 2 bases and the V segment lost 1 base, leaving 6 bases of the junction unmatched. The CDR3 has 17 residues. CDR3 coding DNA: TGTGCCACCAGTGATTTTGTAGGGACAGGGGCGCAAGAGACCCAGTACTTC. The encoded protein is CATSDFVGTGAQETQYF.

The chain recombines TRBV11-3 with TRBJ2-7, with 14 bases fitting TRBD2. The germline V gene has CDR1 SGHNT and CDR2 YENEEA. The V and J ends lost 3 bases and 2 bases, in that order; junction bases with no gene match: 12. The CDR3 consists of 19 residues. For the CDR3, the DNA is TGTGCCAGCAGCTTCCCTCGCTCCGGGACTAGCGGGAGCGCCTACGAGCAGTACTTC. Residues: CASSFPRSGTSGSAYEQYF.

This chain's CDR3 is CASSQDQGRGSEQYF. In DNA, the CDR3 is TGTGCCAGCAGCCAAGATCAAGGGAGGGGATCCGAGCAGTACTTC. This chain links TRBV14 with TRBJ2-7; 7 bases align to TRBD2. Trimming removed 0 bases from V and 6 bases from J; junction bases left unmatched: 8. The CDR3 runs to 15 residues. The V gene's germline CDR1 is SGHDN and CDR2 FVKESK.

The chain links TRBV27 to TRBJ2-1; possibly TRBD1 for D (6 bases). Germline assignment: CDR1 MNHEY and CDR2 SMNVEV (reference sequence). The CDR3 covers 18 residues. Trimming removed 5 bases from V and 4 bases from J, with 24 bases in between. The CDR3 spells CASSLRLSSGQIYNEQFF. The DNA of the CDR3 is TGTGCCAGCAGTCTTCGATTGAGTTCGGGACAAATATACAATGAGCAGTTCTTC.

The chain links TRBV19 to TRBJ2-1, with D perhaps TRBD2 (6 bases). Germline CDR1 reads LNHDA; CDR2 reads SQIVND (reference sequence). The CDR3 has 17 residues. V lost 11 bases and J lost 1, with 24 bases in between. The CDR3 DNA is TGTGCCGCCGGCGGGACCCGACCCCCAAGGTCCTACAATGAGCAGTTCTTC. Translated, it gives CAAGGTRPPRSYNEQFF.

V usage is TRBV5-5 and J usage is TRBJ2-5, with D unclear. The CDR3 covers 11 residues. CDR1 is SGHKS and CDR2 is YYEKEE in the germline V gene (reference sequence). Trimming pared 2 bases from V and 5 bases from J, leaving 4 bases between. CDR3 nucleotide sequence: TGTGCCAGCAGCTTTCAGGAGACCCAGTACTTC. Amino acids: CASSFQETQYF.

The J gene is TRBJ1-1, the V gene TRBV20-1; weak D call: TRBD1 (5 bases). The germline V and J ends were trimmed by 3 bases and 6 bases, with 8 bases remaining between them. This CDR3 has 11 residues. The V gene's germline CDR1 is DFQATT and CDR2 SNEGSKA (reference sequence). Here the CDR3 reads CSASRGAEAFF. As DNA, the CDR3 is TGCAGTGCTAGTCGGGGGGCTGAAGCTTTCTTT.

The J gene is TRBJ2-3, the V gene TRBV9, with TRBD2 matching over 9 bases. J lost 3 bases, V lost 3 bases, and 8 bases had no gene match. The CDR3 extends over 16 amino acids. The germline V gene has CDR1 SGDLS and CDR2 YYNGEE. In DNA form, the CDR3 reads TGTGCCAGCAGCGAAGGGAGCGGGAGGAGTACAGATACGCAGTATTTT. Amino acid sequence: CASSEGSGRSTDTQYF.

The V and J genes are TRBV2 and TRBJ2-3, with 9 bases that match TRBD2. J was trimmed by 4 bases and V by 2 bases; bases with no gene match: 4. Germline CDR1 reads SNHLY; CDR2 reads FYNNEI. The CDR3 spans 15 residues. CDR3 region: CASSELAGIADTQYF. The CDR3 DNA reads as TGTGCCAGCAGTGAACTAGCGGGAATCGCAGATACGCAGTATTTT. Supplemented by reference TRBV2 and TRBJ2-3, the full variable domain reads EPEVTQTPSHQVTQMGQEVILRCVPISNHLYFYWYRQILGQKVEFLVSFYNNEISEKSEIFDDQFSVERPDGSNFTLKIRSTKLEDSAMYFCASSELAGIADTQYFGPGTRLTVL.

The chain joins TRBV19 to TRBJ1-3, with unresolved D. CDR1 is LNHDA and CDR2 is SQIVND in the germline V gene (reference sequence). Between the trimmed V and J ends, which lost 3 bases and 4 bases, there was a span of 13 bases. The CDR3 length is 15 residues. This chain's CDR3 is CASSIQIQVGNTIYF. CDR3 coding DNA: TGTGCCAGTAGTATCCAGATCCAGGTGGGAAACACCATATATTTT.

This clone was counted between two and nine times. The chain carries TRBV5-6 and TRBJ1-3; D remains ambiguous. From germline, CDR1 is SGHDT and CDR2 YYEEEE. Trimming shortened V by 6 bases and J by 0 bases, and 7 bases separated the two germline ends. This CDR3 has 13 residues. In DNA form, the CDR3 reads TGTGCCAGCAACTCCTACTCTGGAAACACCATATATTTT. Amino acid sequence: CASNSYSGNTIYF.

J is TRBJ2-1 and V is TRBV7-9; the match to TRBD2 covers 9 bases. Germline V gene data show CDR1 as SEHNR and CDR2 as FQNEAQ (reference sequence). Trimming at V came to 3 bases and at J to 7 bases, leaving 7 bases not matched to a gene. The CDR3 length is 15 residues. The CDR3 nucleotides are TGTGCCAGCAGCTTCATTAGCGGGGGTGGAAATGAGCAGTTCTTC. Residues: CASSFISGGGNEQFF.

The CDR3 loop reads CASSVGGSPNPYNEQFF. CDR3 nucleotides: TGTGCCAGCAGCGTAGGTGGGAGCCCGAACCCCTACAATGAGCAGTTCTTC. The V gene is TRBV9, the J gene TRBJ2-1; maybe TRBD2 (5 bases). Trimming cost V 0 bases and J 2 bases, with 15 bases left between them. Germline V CDR1 and CDR2: SGDLS, YYNGEE. This CDR3 comprises 17 residues.

The rearrangement links TRBV10-1 to TRBJ2-2; 7 bases are shared with TRBD1. V shed 4 bases, J shed 5 bases, and the junction held 7 bases outside the gene matches. The CDR3 contains 15 residues. Per germline, CDR1 WNHNN and CDR2 SYGVQD (reference sequence). Here the CDR3 DNA reads TGCGCCAGCAGTGGTCGGGTCAGGGGGACCGGGGAGCTGTTTTTT. Protein: CASSGRVRGTGELFF.

This clone has a single count. This rearrangement joins TRBV6-5 to TRBJ1-2; 8 nucleotides agree with TRBD1. With V trimmed by 6 bases and J by 3 bases, 3 bases remained unmatched. Germline V gene data show CDR1 as MNHEY and CDR2 as SVGAGI. The length of the CDR3 is 13 residues. The CDR3 here is CASRVQGDYGYTF. The CDR3 bases are TGTGCCAGCAGGGTACAGGGGGACTATGGCTACACCTTC.

This rearrangement joins TRBV11-3 to TRBJ1-2; 9 bases are a match to TRBD1. The CDR3 is 13 residues long. Germline CDR1 and CDR2: SGHNT and YENEEA. The V and J ends lost 5 bases and 9 bases, in that order; junction bases with no gene match: 7. CDR3 residues: CASSLGQGQSYTF. CDR3 DNA: TGTGCCAGCAGCCTCGGACAGGGGCAAAGCTACACCTTC. Drawing the rest from reference TRBV11-3 and TRBJ1-2, the complete variable domain is EAGVVQSPRYKIIEKKQPVAFWCNPISGHNTLYWYLQNLGQGPELLIRYENEEAVDDSQLPKDRFSAERLKGVDSTLKIQPAELGDSAVYLCASSLGQGQSYTFGSGTRLTVV.

The chain couples TRBV9 to TRBJ1-3; 9 bases are shared with TRBD1. V gave up 2 bases and J gave up 4 bases; unmatched junction bases: 4. The CDR3 contains 15 residues. Germline CDR1 is SGDLS and CDR2 is YYNGEE. The CDR3, as DNA: TGTGCCAGCAGCGTCGCAACAGGGGGCGGAAACACCATATATTTT. Amino acids: CASSVATGGGNTIYF. The full variable domain, with the rest looked up from reference TRBV9 and TRBJ1-3, is DSGVTQTPKHLITATGQRVTLRCSPRSGDLSVYWYQQSLDQGLQFLIQYYNGEERAKGNILERFSAQQFPDLHSELNLSSLELGDSALYFCASSVATGGGNTIYFGEGSWLTVV.

The chain has TRBV6-4 and TRBJ1-2, with 10 nucleotides matching TRBD1. The V gene's germline CDR1 is MRHNA and CDR2 SNTAGT. The ends lost 4 bases at V and 4 bases at J; junction bases unmatched: 6. The CDR3 runs to 15 residues. Here the CDR3 reads CASSAGTGASYGYTF. CDR3 nucleotide sequence: TGTGCCAGCAGTGCCGGGACAGGGGCTAGCTATGGCTACACCTTC.